These 23 T cell receptor beta chains originate from one sample sequenced in a study of T cell responses to AZD1222 COVID-19 vaccine. Assay: immunoSEQ multiplex PCR; the TCRdb copy retains only in-frame clones and omits some. The table includes about 76,000 clones, roughly 80% detected once. The specimen comprised peripheral blood, sampled 28 days after the second dose of the MenACWY control vaccine. Source of these receptors: an adult who received the MenACWY meningococcal vaccine as a control.

The rearrangement uses TRBV7-9 and TRBJ1-2, with TRBD1 matching 9 bases. Per germline, CDR1 SEHNR and CDR2 FQNEAQ (reference sequence). This CDR3 comprises 15 residues. V dropped 5 bases and J dropped 6; count of bases not matched to a gene: 10. CDR3 residues: CASSLGSGTGNGYTF. CDR3 in DNA: TGTGCCAGCAGCCTAGGCTCCGGGACAGGGAATGGCTACACCTTC.

The chain uses TRBV27 and TRBJ2-1, with 10 nucleotides matching TRBD2. CDR3 length: 17 amino acids. V shed 4 bases, J shed 1 base, and the junction held 7 bases outside the gene matches. Germline assignment: CDR1 MNHEY and CDR2 SMNVEV (reference sequence). The CDR3 loop is CASSSPTLAGSYNEQFF. DNA of the CDR3: TGTGCCAGCAGTTCCCCCACACTAGCGGGATCCTACAATGAGCAGTTCTTC.

The genes are TRBV4-1 and TRBJ1-1, with D uncertain. The CDR3 loop spans 13 amino acids. The V end was cut by 1 base, the J end by 3 bases, with 6 bases between. Germline CDR1 is MGHRA and CDR2 is YSYEKL. CDR3 protein: CASSQGYDTEAFF. The DNA for the CDR3 is TGCGCCAGCAGCCAAGGTTACGACACTGAAGCTTTCTTT.

The rearrangement links TRBV7-2 to TRBJ2-5, with 9 bases that match TRBD2. J was trimmed by 4 bases and V by 2 bases; bases with no gene match: 2. The CDR3 runs 14 residues. Germline CDR1 is SGHTA and CDR2 is FQGNSA. Here the CDR3 reads CASSLQRGVETQYF. Written as DNA, the CDR3 is TGTGCCAGCAGCTTACAGCGGGGGGTAGAGACCCAGTACTTC.

This clone showed up just once. The gene calls are TRBV2 and TRBJ2-3, with D possibly being TRBD2 (5 bases). The CDR3 spans 18 residues. Per germline, CDR1 SNHLY and CDR2 FYNNEI. Trimming removed 2 bases from V and 7 bases from J, with 25 bases in between. DNA for the CDR3: TGTGCCAGCAGTGAACCGGAGATAGGGCGGGCCGGCCGGAATACGCAGTATTTT. Translation gives CASSEPEIGRAGRNTQYF.

The chain recombines TRBV5-1 with TRBJ2-7, with D perhaps assigned TRBD1 or TRBD2 (5 bases each). CDR3 size: 15 residues. V lost 5 bases to trimming and J lost 2 bases, with 17 bases between them. Germline V gene sequence: CDR1 SGHRS, CDR2 YFSETQ. The DNA for the CDR3 is TGCGCCAGCAGGCACCTGGGGACGGCGGCCTACGAGCAGTACTTC. Encoded protein: CASRHLGTAAYEQYF.

Only one count was recorded for this clone. V usage is TRBV4-1 and J usage is TRBJ1-1; 10 bases agree with TRBD1. This CDR3 contains 12 residues. Germline V lookup: CDR1 MGHRA, CDR2 YSYEKL. Unmatched junction bases numbered 3, after V lost 3 bases and J lost 11 bases. The CDR3 bases are TGCGCCAGCAGCCACGGGACAGGGGAGGCTTTCTTT. Translated: CASSHGTGEAFF.

The chain recombines TRBV28 with TRBJ2-7, with 7 bases lining up with TRBD1. Germline loops: CDR1 MDHEN, CDR2 SYDVKM. The CDR3 contains 16 residues. V was pared by 3 bases and J by 1 base, with 9 bases of the junction left unmatched. CDR3 bases: TGTGCCAGCAGTTTCTTATTAGCGACAGGGTCCTACGAGCAGTACTTC. It specifies CASSFLLATGSYEQYF.

This sequence joins TRBV6-5 and TRBJ1-1; the D gene is possibly TRBD1 (5 bases). V lost 4 bases to trimming and J lost 3 bases, with 15 bases between them. CDR1 MNHEY and CDR2 SVGAGI come from the germline V gene. The CDR3 is made up of 15 amino acids. The CDR3 sequence is CASSSAGTPDTEAFF. The CDR3 DNA is TGTGCCAGCAGTTCGGCAGGGACGCCGGACACTGAAGCTTTCTTT.

CDR3 sequence reads: CAWRASGISRKYNEQFF. In DNA, the CDR3 is TGTGCCTGGAGGGCTAGCGGGATATCAAGAAAGTACAATGAGCAGTTCTTC. The gene calls are TRBV30 and TRBJ2-1; 9 bases are shared with TRBD2. V lost 3 bases, J lost 4 bases, and 13 bases stayed unmatched. The CDR3 runs to 17 residues. Looked up from germline, CDR1 is GTSNPN and CDR2 is SVGIG (reference sequence).

The J gene is TRBJ2-1, the V gene TRBV5-1, with TRBD2 identical over 7 bases. This CDR3 contains 15 residues. The trim removed 4 bases at V and 0 bases at J, leaving 4 bases unmatched. Germline CDR1 reads SGHRS; CDR2 reads YFSETQ. The CDR3 DNA follows: TGCGCCAGCAGCCGCGGGAGTCGCTCCTACAATGAGCAGTTCTTC. Protein sequence: CASSRGSRSYNEQFF. The whole variable domain, filled in from reference TRBV5-1 and TRBJ2-1, reads KAGVTQTPRYLIKTRGQQVTLSCSPISGHRSVSWYQQTPGQGLQFLFEYFSETQRNKGNFPGRFSGRQFSNSRSEMNVSTLELGDSALYLCASSRGSRSYNEQFFGPGTRLTVL.

The chain carries TRBV18 and TRBJ2-7, with 7 bases lining up with TRBD2. CDR1 KGHSH and CDR2 LQKENI come from the germline V gene. This CDR3 is built from 13 residues. V lost 3 bases to trimming and J lost 2 bases; unmatched junction nucleotides: 1. DNA of the CDR3: TGTGCCAGCTCACCTACTAGCGCCTACGAGCAGTACTTC. Protein sequence: CASSPTSAYEQYF.

The chain recombines TRBV19 with TRBJ1-5; D is unresolved. Germline V CDR1 and CDR2: LNHDA, SQIVND (reference sequence). This CDR3 contains 13 residues. V was clipped by 3 bases and J by 8 bases, with 11 bases between them. The CDR3 nucleotides are TGTGCCAGTAGTATTGGGGTGGTGGAGCCCCAGCATTTT. Amino acid sequence: CASSIGVVEPQHF.

V usage is TRBV19 and J usage is TRBJ1-3, with D perhaps matching TRBD1 (5 bases). The V end was cut by 7 bases, the J end by 0 bases, with 10 bases between. Germline assignment: CDR1 LNHDA and CDR2 SQIVND (reference sequence). This CDR3 is 14 amino acids long. CDR3 in amino acids: CASTLGGSGNTIYF. The CDR3, as DNA: TGTGCCAGTACTTTGGGGGGCTCTGGAAACACCATATATTTT.

The chain uses TRBV5-1 and TRBJ1-2; D is undetermined. CDR1 SGHRS and CDR2 YFSETQ come from the germline V gene. V was pared by 4 bases and J by 0 bases, with 10 bases between. The CDR3 has 14 residues. The CDR3: CASSDPGSNYGYTF. The CDR3 DNA follows: TGCGCCAGCAGCGATCCAGGCTCTAACTATGGCTACACCTTC.

This clone has only one observation. The chain couples TRBV6-5 to TRBJ2-1, with 9 bases lining up with TRBD1. The CDR3 covers 13 residues. Trimming removed 5 bases from V and 9 bases from J; junction bases left unmatched: 5. In germline, CDR1 is MNHEY, CDR2 SVGAGI. CDR3 amino acids: CASSPGTGFEQFF. The CDR3 nucleotides read TGTGCCAGCAGTCCCGGGACAGGGTTTGAGCAGTTCTTC.

The chain has TRBV28 and TRBJ2-1, with D hard to call. The germline V gene encodes CDR1 MDHEN and CDR2 SYDVKM. The CDR3 is 12 amino acids. Trimming left V 8 bases short and J 9 bases short, with 14 bases between. In DNA, the CDR3 is TGTGCCAGCCGTTCAAGGATCGGTGAGCAGTTCTTC. Its translation: CASRSRIGEQFF.

The chain links TRBV2 to TRBJ1-5; 8 bases align to TRBD1. V lost 4 bases and J lost 2; bases outside the gene matches: 4. The CDR3 runs to 15 residues. Germline V CDR1 and CDR2: SNHLY, FYNNEI. CDR3 residues: CASSVDRGGNQPQHF. CDR3 nucleotides: TGTGCCAGCAGTGTCGACAGGGGAGGCAATCAGCCCCAGCATTTT.

The CDR3 here is CATSRDQGFKGYTF. The CDR3 DNA reads as TGTGCCACCAGCAGAGATCAAGGGTTCAAGGGCTACACCTTC. The V and J genes are TRBV15 and TRBJ1-2; no clear D gene. The CDR3 covers 14 residues. Trimming removed 0 bases at V and 8 bases at J, with 13 bases between. Germline-derived CDR1 and CDR2 are LNHNV and YYDKDF (reference sequence).

V and J are TRBV10-2 and TRBJ2-7; D is perhaps TRBD2 (7 bases). V lost 7 bases, J lost 0 bases, and 22 bases lay in between. Germline assignment: CDR1 WSHSY and CDR2 SAAADI. This CDR3 region has 17 residues. The CDR3 coding sequence is TGCGCCAGCATCGACCCTGGGGGGGACAAGAGCTCCTACGAGCAGTACTTC. It codes for CASIDPGGDKSSYEQYF.

This sequence joins TRBV7-9 and TRBJ1-1; D gene uncertain. The V end was cut by 1 base, the J end by 1 base, with 13 bases between. The CDR3 consists of 16 residues. Germline CDR1 SEHNR, CDR2 FQNEAQ (reference sequence). CDR3 sequence reads: CASSLGPRAENTEAFF. The CDR3 coding sequence is TGTGCCAGCAGCTTAGGCCCACGGGCGGAGAACACTGAAGCTTTCTTT.

J is TRBJ2-3 and V is TRBV2; D is unresolved. Germline loops: CDR1 SNHLY, CDR2 FYNNEI. The CDR3 sequence is 13 residues long. V dropped 9 bases and J dropped 2 bases, with 12 bases sitting between them. The DNA of the CDR3 is TGTGCCAGGGGTCGTGGCTCCACAGATACGCAGTATTTT. It translates to CARGRGSTDTQYF. Full variable domain (remainder filled in from reference TRBV2 and TRBJ2-3): EPEVTQTPSHQVTQMGQEVILRCVPISNHLYFYWYRQILGQKVEFLVSFYNNEISEKSEIFDDQFSVERPDGSNFTLKIRSTKLEDSAMYFCARGRGSTDTQYFGPGTRLTVL.

The chain has TRBV19 and TRBJ2-3, with 9 bases lining up with TRBD1. In germline, CDR1 is LNHDA, CDR2 SQIVND (reference sequence). There are 15 residues in the CDR3. V shed 6 bases, J shed 5 bases, and the junction held 9 bases outside the gene matches. The CDR3 here is CASRRDRVAGDTQYF. Here the CDR3 DNA reads TGTGCCAGTAGGCGGGACAGGGTGGCAGGAGATACGCAGTATTTT.